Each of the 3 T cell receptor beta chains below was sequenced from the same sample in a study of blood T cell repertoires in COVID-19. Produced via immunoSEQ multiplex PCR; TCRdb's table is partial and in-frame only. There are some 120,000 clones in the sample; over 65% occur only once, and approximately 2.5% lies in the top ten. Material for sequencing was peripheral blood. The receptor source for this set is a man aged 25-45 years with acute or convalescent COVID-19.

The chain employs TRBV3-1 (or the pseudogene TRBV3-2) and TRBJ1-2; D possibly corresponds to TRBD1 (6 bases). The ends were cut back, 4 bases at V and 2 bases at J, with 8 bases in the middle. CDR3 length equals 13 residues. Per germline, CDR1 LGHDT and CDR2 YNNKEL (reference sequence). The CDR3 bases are TGTGCCAGCAGCCTTACAGGGAACTATGGCTACACCTTC. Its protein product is CASSLTGNYGYTF.

For the CDR3, the DNA is TGCAGCGGGCGGGGGGCGCGGGAGACCCAGTACTTC. Its protein product is CSGRGARETQYF. The V call is TRBV29-1, the J call TRBJ2-5; 8 nucleotides match TRBD2. V trimming: 7 bases; J trimming: 5 bases; junction bases outside the gene matches: 6. CDR3 length: 12 residues. The germline V gene encodes CDR1 SQVTM and CDR2 ANQGSEA. Supplemented by reference TRBV29-1 and TRBJ2-5, the full variable domain reads SAVISQKPSRDICQRGTSLTIQCQVDSQVTMMFWYRQQPGQSLTLIATANQGSEATYESGFVIDKFPISRPNLTFSTLTVSNMSPEDSSIYLCSGRGARETQYFGPGTRLLVL.

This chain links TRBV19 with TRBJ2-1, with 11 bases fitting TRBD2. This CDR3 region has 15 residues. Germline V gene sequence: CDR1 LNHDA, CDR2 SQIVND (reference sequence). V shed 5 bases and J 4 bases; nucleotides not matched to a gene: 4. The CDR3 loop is CASSGTSGPYNEQFF. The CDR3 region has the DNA TGTGCCAGTAGTGGGACTAGCGGACCATACAATGAGCAGTTCTTC.